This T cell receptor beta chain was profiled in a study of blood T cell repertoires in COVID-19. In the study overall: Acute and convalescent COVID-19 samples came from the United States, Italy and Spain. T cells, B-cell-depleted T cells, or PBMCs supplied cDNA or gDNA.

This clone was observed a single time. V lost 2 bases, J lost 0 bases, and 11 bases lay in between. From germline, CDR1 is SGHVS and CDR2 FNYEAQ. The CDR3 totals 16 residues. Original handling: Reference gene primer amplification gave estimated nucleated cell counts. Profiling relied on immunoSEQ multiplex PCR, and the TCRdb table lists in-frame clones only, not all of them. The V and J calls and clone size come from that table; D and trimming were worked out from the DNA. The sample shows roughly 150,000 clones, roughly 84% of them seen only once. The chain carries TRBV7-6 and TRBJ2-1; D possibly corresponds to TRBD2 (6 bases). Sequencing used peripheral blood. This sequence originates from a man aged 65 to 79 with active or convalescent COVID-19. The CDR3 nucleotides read TGTGCCAGCAGCTTAATGGCGGGAAGCTCCTACAATGAGCAGTTCTTC. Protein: CASSLMAGSSYNEQFF.